This T cell receptor (beta chain) was profiled in a study of blood T cell repertoires in COVID-19 (dated by TCRdb to about 2020). At the level of the whole study: Samples covering the acute and convalescent phases of COVID-19 were provided by collaborators in the United States, Italy and Spain. The repertoires were released in a freely available public database intended as a resource for research on the immune response to SARS-CoV-2. The material from the prospective study consisted of cDNA or gDNA derived from T cells, B-cell-depleted T cells, or PBMCs. Samples came from the ongoing ImmuneRACE study (first 160 participants) plus 1,254 subjects from 6 global collaborators. Where available, HLA class I and class II types were obtained from metadata supplied by the sample provider rather than from assay-based typing. The sample metadata nearly always contained a de-identified subject ID, COVID-19 status, age in years and sex. The dataset comprised deeply sampled blood TCRbeta repertoires from subjects exposed to, actively infected with, or recovered from COVID-19.

What the work shows at the level of the full study, not this receptor alone: The amount of clinical and demographic metadata varied by source and participant and was provided uncurated.

V drops 4 bases and J drops 1 base, leaving 2 bases in between. Inclusive of the bounding cysteine and phenylalanine, the CDR3 is 12 residues long. Kept here is only the CDR3 DNA, which spans 36 bases and is read in frame from base 1. Taken from the germline V gene (reference sequence), the CDR1 and CDR2 loops are SGHNT and YYREEE. Collaborating institutions collected whole blood in K2EDTA tubes following their own protocols. For TCRbeta analysis, collaborator samples were shipped as frozen whole blood, as isolated PBMCs, or as DNA extracted from either sample type. About this clone itself: The specificity of this receptor is unknown. Per-base quality was not reported, and no clone a single base away is much larger than it.

TCRbeta CDR3 regions were amplified from genomic DNA by means of the immunoSEQ Assay, a bias-controlled multiplex PCR. On the authors' methods: The number of nucleated cells in each sample was estimated from the amplification of reference gene primers within the assay. To quantify the absolute abundance of each unique TCRbeta CDR3 rearrangement, sequence reads were collapsed and filtered. For each sample, productive Simpson clonality was calculated as the square root of Simpson's diversity index across productive rearrangements. TCRdb stores this immuneACCESS table with in-frame sequences only. Part of the clones is absent; in the studies checked, under half of the shortfall reflects unresolved V genes, and no reason is known for the rest. That table gives V, J and clone size, and the DNA gave D and trimming. This sample comprises about 69,000 clones, roughly 85% of them detected only once. The top ten hold 2.5% to 3.5% of the sample.

The sequencing input was peripheral blood. This chain is built from TRBV5-4 and TRBJ2-2; the D segment cannot be called with confidence. The sequence derives from an elderly man with acute or convalescent COVID-19. CDR3 loop: CASSRNTGELFF. In nucleotides, the sequence is TGTGCCAGCAGCCGGAACACCGGGGAGCTGTTTTTT.